The present TCR beta chain was sequenced within a study of T cell repertoires in aging, cancer and after chemotherapy (dated by TCRdb to between 2018 and 2021). Regarding the research as a whole: The donors fell into six age groups ranging from 30 or younger to 70 or older, and each group had at least three individuals. In the solid tumor group, the paired samples taken before and after chemotherapy came from patients with brain tumors (glioblastoma) who were receiving therapy based on temozolomide. The complete dataset included about 8.8 million TCR reads. The study profiled peripheral blood TCR beta repertoires from healthy donors and cancer patients to examine immunoaging and T cell reconstitution after chemotherapy. Alongside some 96 healthy donors serving as a reference group, the cohort included some 220 cancer patients, of whom roughly 90 had hematological cancers and 124 had solid cancers. What the study reported, not specific to this receptor: The authors noted that the repertoire data do not allow conclusions about immunological memory after chemotherapy. In healthy donors, the drop in TCR diversity with age came mainly from a loss of richness, whereas in cancer patients a loss of evenness also played a part. In both cancer cohorts, the median generation probability rose over the chemotherapy interval, which suggests that the repertoire was reconstituted through rebound thymic output. Significantly lower blood TCR diversity and higher clonality were observed in untreated patients with hematological or solid cancers than in age-matched healthy donors.

Multiplex touch-down PCR with a mixed TRB-A/B primer pool was used to amplify rearranged TRB sequences covering the V, D and J segments. Illumina adapters and sample indices were attached to the amplicons through two consecutive PCR reactions run with Phusion HS II polymerase. The amplicons were purified from gel with the NucleoSpin Gel and PCR Clean-up kit and then assessed with Qubit and an Agilent 2100 Bioanalyzer. Sequencing of libraries was carried out on an Illumina MiSeq in 600-cycle, single-indexed, paired-end runs. The study's processing was this. TRB sequences were processed with MiXCR versions 2.12 and 3.0.5. Each unique CDR3 nucleotide sequence was treated as one clone, and only productive sequences with two or more reads were kept. The repertoire metrics were Shannon diversity, evenness, clonality (defined as one minus evenness), and alpha-parameterized diversity profiles covering alpha 0 to 5. Generation probabilities of clones in paired pre- and post-chemotherapy samples were computed with the IGoR algorithm. TCRdb reanalyzed the raw reads on its own, using fastp at Q25 for trimming and MiXCR for clone calling, and kept in-frame beta chains. Each entry is one CDR3 protein sequence, shown with its most common DNA and genes. TCRdb assigned the V and J calls; the authors' analysis was not used. A total of 20,000 or so distinct CDR3 sequences appear in this sample, around 38% of them only once. The top ten clones comprise 17% of the sample.

This clonotype was seen only a few times. Its antigen is unknown. Base qualities are missing; no much larger clone stands one base away. The germline V gene supplies CDR1 KGHSH and CDR2 LQKENI. From its cysteine to its phenylalanine, the CDR3 spans 16 amino acids. Of the read, only the CDR3 DNA is kept; its 48 bases are in frame from base 1. Ends trimmed: V by 2 bases, J by 6 bases; bases unmatched to a gene: 4. TCR beta rearrangements were amplified from genomic DNA isolated from peripheral blood, not from sorted cells or RNA. The chain is encoded by TRBV18 joined to TRBJ2-1, with TRBD2 identical over 13 junction bases. The clonotype originates from a human donor with a solid tumor. The sequenced sample consisted of blood. The CDR3 region reads CASSPTRLAGGNEQFF. The DNA is as follows: TGTGCCAGCTCACCAACACGACTAGCGGGGGGCAATGAGCAGTTCTTC.